This T cell receptor beta chain was captured in a study of Graves' ophthalmopathy and Graves' hyperthyroidism. Study-wide findings and caveats: A 13-signature model separated ophthalmopathy from stable hyperthyroidism, reaching roughly 85% sensitivity and around 79% specificity cross-validated. The blood repertoire also included most expanded thyroid clonotypes above 0.001 frequency.

As the template, RNA transcripts were used to amplify TCR beta CDR3 regions. An opening RT-PCR round employed HTBI primers and preceded a second-round multiplex PCR. Using its own MiXCR run on the multiplex PCR reads, TCRdb lists one record per CDR3 protein. The sample includes 580,000 or so distinct CDR3 sequences, about 35% of them seen just once. This clonotype was observed many times. What it binds is not known. The ends were cut back, 1 base at V and 2 bases at J, with 12 bases in the middle. The CDR3 runs to 17 residues. The V and J genes are TRBV12-3 or TRBV12-4 and TRBJ2-6, with unresolved D. The source material was peripheral blood or thyroid tissue (not recorded which). This clonotype originated in an adult man with Graves' hyperthyroidism. In DNA, the CDR3 is TGTGCCAGCAGTTTAGGTGTCGTTGGGACTGGGGCCAACGTCCTGACTTTC. This codes for CASSLGVVGTGANVLTF.